Each of the 30 T cell receptor beta chains below was sequenced from the same sample in a study of blood T cell repertoires in COVID-19. Sequencing used immunoSEQ multiplex PCR; TCRdb keeps in-frame clones, though not all of them. This sample has some 100,000 clones, with 82% found just once. Sample: peripheral blood. The receptors shown here come from a man aged 45-65 years with active or convalescent COVID-19.

The rearrangement uses TRBV2 and TRBJ1-4; 7 bases line up with TRBD1. The CDR3 is made up of 12 amino acids. The junction had 2 bases not matched to a gene; V was cut back by 8 bases and J by 5 bases. Germline V gives CDR1 SNHLY, CDR2 FYNNEI. The CDR3 DNA is TGTGCCAGCGGACAGGTGAATGAAAAACTGTTTTTT. Translating it yields CASGQVNEKLFF.

The chain links TRBV6-1 to TRBJ1-4; 8 nucleotides align to TRBD1. Trimming removed 3 bases from V and 5 bases from J; junction bases left unmatched: 2. Germline CDR1 MNHNS, CDR2 SASEGT. CDR3 length equals 14 residues. The DNA for the CDR3 is TGTGCCAGCAGTGAGGACAGGGAAAATGAAAAACTGTTTTTT. Its translation is CASSEDRENEKLFF.

The V and J genes are TRBV4-2 and TRBJ2-3; D is uncertain. The CDR3 is made up of 18 amino acids. Per the germline V gene, CDR1 is LGHNA and CDR2 is YNFKEQ. V dropped 0 bases and J dropped 2 bases, with 18 bases sitting between them. CDR3 sequence: CASSQDPPRDFFTDTQYF. The DNA of the CDR3 is TGTGCCAGCAGCCAAGATCCCCCGCGCGACTTCTTCACAGATACGCAGTATTTT.

J is TRBJ2-7 and V is TRBV5-5; perhaps TRBD1 as D (6 bases). The germline CDR1 and CDR2 sequences are SGHKS and YYEKEE (reference sequence). This CDR3 has 15 residues. V was trimmed by 0 bases and J by 0 bases, leaving 10 bases between them. CDR3 DNA sequence: TGTGCCAGCAGCTTGGGTGGGGACATCTCCTACGAGCAGTACTTC. Encoded protein: CASSLGGDISYEQYF.

The genes are TRBV29-1 and TRBJ1-1; 8 bases line up with TRBD1. CDR3 length: 14 amino acids. Looked up from germline, CDR1 is SQVTM and CDR2 is ANQGSEA. V was pared by 8 bases and J by 4 bases, with 12 bases of the junction left unmatched. CDR3 in amino acids: CSTRQGRLATEAFF. The CDR3 nucleotides read TGCAGCACCCGACAGGGGAGGTTAGCCACTGAAGCTTTCTTT.

The chain couples TRBV5-4 to TRBJ2-4; 11 bases agree with TRBD1. V was clipped by 3 bases and J by 3 bases; unmatched bases: 5. CDR1 is SGHNT, CDR2 YYREEE, per germline (reference sequence). The CDR3 length is 16 residues. The CDR3 loop is CASSSGQGASKNIQYF. The CDR3 bases are TGTGCCAGCAGCTCCGGACAGGGGGCGAGCAAAAACATTCAGTACTTC.

The rearrangement uses TRBV5-8 and TRBJ2-5, with D possibly matching TRBD2 (6 bases). V dropped 4 bases and J dropped 4 bases, with 17 bases sitting between them. Germline loops: CDR1 SGHTS, CDR2 YDEGEE. The CDR3 extends over 15 amino acids. Here the CDR3 reads CASSPGSQEGETQYF. CDR3 bases: TGTGCCAGCAGCCCGGGGAGTCAGGAGGGAGAGACCCAGTACTTC.

The rearrangement links TRBV29-1 to TRBJ2-7; 7 bases align to TRBD1. CDR3 length: 12 amino acids. Germline CDR1 is SQVTM and CDR2 is ANQGSEA. V was clipped by 5 bases and J by 3 bases; unmatched bases: 4. The CDR3 here is CSVRDRFYEQYF. The CDR3 DNA sequence: TGCAGCGTTAGGGACAGATTCTACGAGCAGTACTTC.

V is TRBV18 and J is TRBJ2-2, with 7 positions matching TRBD1. CDR3 length equals 14 residues. After removal of 3 bases from V and 4 bases from J, the junction contained 2 bases not matched to a gene. Germline CDR1 reads KGHSH; CDR2 reads LQKENI. This CDR3 is CASSPGTVTGELFF. As DNA, the CDR3 is TGTGCCAGCTCACCTGGGACAGTCACCGGGGAGCTGTTTTTT.

This chain connects TRBV7-2 to TRBJ2-5; D is possibly TRBD1 (6 bases). V was clipped by 3 bases and J by 2 bases, with 10 bases between them. The CDR3 length is 14 residues. Germline lookup yields CDR1 SGHTA and CDR2 FQGNSA. This CDR3 reads CASSFSGVQETQYF. CDR3 coding DNA: TGTGCCAGCAGCTTTTCAGGGGTACAAGAGACCCAGTACTTC.

This chain connects TRBV3-1 (or the pseudogene TRBV3-2) to TRBJ2-3; D may be TRBD2 (6 bases). Germline V gene sequence: CDR1 LGHDT, CDR2 YNNKEL (reference sequence). This CDR3 is built from 12 residues. The ends were cut back, 8 bases at V and 0 bases at J, with 6 bases in the middle. CDR3 protein: CASGTSTDTQYF. Written as DNA, the CDR3 is TGTGCCAGCGGGACTAGCACAGATACGCAGTATTTT.

The rearrangement links TRBV28 to TRBJ1-1, with D tentatively TRBD1 (6 bases). V lost 5 bases and J lost 5, with 15 bases in between. The CDR3 loop spans 14 amino acids. Germline lookup yields CDR1 MDHEN and CDR2 SYDVKM. This CDR3 is CASSLPRTATEAFF. The CDR3 nucleotides are TGTGCCAGCAGTCTTCCCCGGACAGCGACTGAAGCTTTCTTT.

The chain uses TRBV13 and TRBJ2-3; 7 bases agree with TRBD2. In germline, CDR1 is PRHDT, CDR2 FYEKMQ (reference sequence). The ends lost 5 bases at V and 3 bases at J; junction bases unmatched: 11. CDR3 length: 16 amino acids. The CDR3 sequence is CASSRTLAEETDTQYF. CDR3 nucleotide sequence: TGTGCCAGCAGCCGGACCCTAGCGGAGGAGACAGATACGCAGTATTTT.

The chain carries TRBV28 and TRBJ1-1; D unclear. CDR1 is MDHEN, CDR2 SYDVKM, per germline. Trimming took off 5 bases at V and 1 base at J, with 17 bases between the two ends. The CDR3 has 16 amino acids. CDR3 in amino acids: CASSPIAQATNTEAFF. CDR3 DNA: TGTGCCAGCAGTCCTATTGCGCAGGCCACGAACACTGAAGCTTTCTTT.

The chain joins TRBV7-9 to TRBJ1-4, with D possibly being TRBD1 (6 bases). This CDR3 is 15 amino acids long. Germline assignment: CDR1 SEHNR and CDR2 FQNEAQ (reference sequence). V was clipped by 4 bases and J by 6 bases, with 15 bases between them. The CDR3 sequence is CASSSLGHRDEKLFF. The CDR3 coding sequence is TGTGCCAGCAGCTCCCTGGGACATAGGGATGAAAAACTGTTTTTT.

V usage is TRBV6-6 and J usage is TRBJ2-2; D not certain. The CDR3 is made up of 14 amino acids. Trimming shortened V by 0 bases and J by 1 base, and 3 bases separated the two germline ends. CDR1 is MNHNY, CDR2 SVGAGI, per germline (reference sequence). The CDR3 sequence: CASSYSGNTGELFF. CDR3 bases: TGTGCCAGCAGTTACTCCGGGAACACCGGGGAGCTGTTTTTT.

This chain uses TRBV28 with TRBJ1-2; 7 positions match TRBD1. Germline CDR1 is MDHEN and CDR2 is SYDVKM. CDR3 length: 15 amino acids. Unmatched junction bases numbered 12, after V lost 5 bases and J lost 6 bases. CDR3 nucleotide sequence: TGTGCCAGCAGTCTTAGGGGCCGGGACAGCGATGGCTACACCTTC. It specifies CASSLRGRDSDGYTF.

This clone was seen more than once but under ten times. The CDR3 loop reads CASRTAGEKLFF. In DNA form, the CDR3 reads TGTGCCAGCAGGACGGCGGGTGAAAAACTGTTTTTT. This chain joins TRBV28 and TRBJ1-4; D remains unclear. The CDR3 length is 12 residues. V was cut by 6 bases and J by 7 bases, with 9 bases left in between. From germline, CDR1 is MDHEN and CDR2 SYDVKM.

This chain connects TRBV6-6 to TRBJ1-3; the match to TRBD1 covers 9 bases. The CDR3 runs 16 residues. Per the germline V gene, CDR1 is MNHNY and CDR2 is SVGAGI (reference sequence). The V segment lost 5 bases and the J segment 3 bases; nucleotides outside the gene matches: 8. This CDR3 is CASSPRTGVNGNTIYF. In DNA, the CDR3 is TGTGCCAGCAGTCCCCGGACAGGGGTGAATGGAAACACCATATATTTT.

This chain links TRBV25-1 with TRBJ2-3; 7 bases agree with TRBD1. This CDR3 contains 11 residues. The V segment lost 7 bases and the J segment 5 bases; nucleotides outside the gene matches: 0. Germline CDR1 is MGHDK and CDR2 is SYGVNS. The CDR3 protein is CASTGGDTQYF. The CDR3 DNA follows: TGTGCCAGCACAGGGGGAGATACGCAGTATTTT.

The chain joins TRBV6-6 to TRBJ1-1; weak D call: TRBD1 (5 bases). The germline V gene has CDR1 MNHNY and CDR2 SVGAGI (reference sequence). This CDR3 has 13 amino acids. Trimming shortened V by 6 bases and J by 1 base, and 9 bases separated the two germline ends. The chain's CDR3 is CASSSRGNTEAFF. CDR3 sequence (DNA): TGTGCCAGCAGCTCTAGGGGGAACACTGAAGCTTTCTTT.

This chain links TRBV10-3 with TRBJ2-2; 15 nucleotides match TRBD2. The CDR3 is 20 residues long. The junction had 13 bases not matched to a gene; V was cut back by 4 bases and J by 4 bases. Germline CDR1 reads ENHRY; CDR2 reads SYGVKD. The CDR3 here is CAISAGLAGGNGVRTGELFF. The CDR3, as DNA: TGTGCCATCAGTGCGGGACTAGCGGGGGGAAATGGAGTCCGCACCGGGGAGCTGTTTTTT.

The chain uses TRBV6-5 and TRBJ1-6; TRBD1 aligns across 9 bases. V lost 7 bases to trimming and J lost 7 bases; unmatched junction nucleotides: 5. This CDR3 has 14 amino acids. The V gene's germline CDR1 is MNHEY and CDR2 SVGAGI. The CDR3 DNA reads as TGTGCCAGCAACAAGGGACAGGGAAATTCACCCCTCCACTTT. This codes for CASNKGQGNSPLHF.

This sequence joins TRBV21-1 and TRBJ2-2; the D call of TRBD2 is as the table states it, not checked on the DNA. TRBV21-1 is shown as a pseudogene. The CDR3 has 10 amino acids. CDR3 nucleotide sequence: TGTGCCCGTGGGAGTGGGGAGCTGTTTTTT. Translating it yields CARGSGELFF.

The rearrangement links TRBV6-6 to TRBJ2-1; tentatively, D is TRBD1 (6 bases). V was pared by 6 bases and J by 0 bases, with 9 bases between. The CDR3 loop spans 14 amino acids. Germline CDR1 MNHNY, CDR2 SVGAGI (reference sequence). CDR3 coding DNA: TGTGCCAGCAGGGGACAAAGCTCCTACAATGAGCAGTTCTTC. It codes for CASRGQSSYNEQFF.

This chain uses TRBV19 with TRBJ1-2; 8 bases line up with TRBD1. CDR3 size: 16 residues. The ends lost 2 bases at V and 7 bases at J; junction bases unmatched: 12. Germline V gives CDR1 LNHDA, CDR2 SQIVND (reference sequence). The DNA of the CDR3 is TGTGCCAGTAGTATAACATTCGTCGGACAGGGACGTGGCTACACCTTC. It encodes CASSITFVGQGRGYTF.

The chain joins TRBV2 to TRBJ1-2; D may be TRBD1 (5 bases). V was trimmed by 5 bases and J by 8 bases, leaving 12 bases between them. From germline, CDR1 is SNHLY and CDR2 FYNNEI. This CDR3 is built from 12 residues. The CDR3 DNA reads as TGTGCCAGCAGTCGAGATGGGGCGGGCTACACCTTC. Translated, it gives CASSRDGAGYTF.

V is TRBV2 and J is TRBJ1-5; D gene uncertain. Trimming removed 8 bases from V and 4 bases from J, with 15 bases in between. There are 14 residues in the CDR3. Germline CDR1 and CDR2: SNHLY and FYNNEI. The CDR3 DNA reads as TGTGCCAGCTCCAGCTTAACAGCAAATCAGCCCCAGCATTTT. Protein product: CASSSLTANQPQHF.

This sequence joins TRBV28 and TRBJ2-7; TRBD1 is a possible D gene (6 bases). The V end lost 7 bases, the J end lost 0 bases, and 16 bases lay between the germline ends. This CDR3 contains 15 residues. Per germline, CDR1 MDHEN and CDR2 SYDVKM. The CDR3 here is CASTPGAASSYEQYV. Here the CDR3 DNA reads TGTGCCAGCACCCCAGGGGCAGCGAGCTCCTACGAGCAGTACGTC.

The chain has TRBV18 and TRBJ2-1, with TRBD1 matching 7 bases. Looked up from germline, CDR1 is KGHSH and CDR2 is LQKENI. The CDR3 extends over 17 amino acids. Trimming cost V 0 bases and J 0 bases; bases outside gene matches: 5. CDR3 sequence reads: CASSPPPDRSSYNEQFF. In DNA, the CDR3 is TGTGCCAGCTCACCACCTCCGGACAGGAGCTCCTACAATGAGCAGTTCTTC.